This T cell receptor beta chain was sequenced for a study of blood T cell repertoires in COVID-19. About the research overall: Material from acute and convalescent COVID-19 was sourced from the United States, Italy and Spain. The analysed material was cDNA or gDNA that came from T cells, B-cell-depleted T cells, or PBMCs.

V was shortened by 3 bases and J by 0 bases, with 4 bases between the two germline ends. CDR1 and CDR2 (germline): KGHSH, LQKENI. The CDR3 spans 13 residues. Study processing details: Amplifying reference gene primers gave estimates of nucleated cell counts. The data were produced by immunoSEQ multiplex PCR, yet TCRdb's version contains in-frame clones alone and is incomplete. V and J calls and clone size are as listed in that table; D and trimming were resolved from the DNA. The data contain approximately 190,000 clones, 80% of them singletons. The clonotype originates from a man aged 60 to 69 with acute or convalescent COVID-19. The specimen was peripheral blood. The chain employs TRBV18 and TRBJ2-3; D gene uncertain. The CDR3 DNA follows: TGTGCCAGCTCACCTATTAGCACAGATACGCAGTATTTT. This sequence encodes CASSPISTDTQYF.